The next 10 T cell receptor beta chains were all read from a single sample in a study of a mutant IDH1 vaccine in newly diagnosed glioma (dated by TCRdb to about 2021). Their target antigens are unknown. The library was built by means of the immunoSEQ multiplex PCR assay. Held by TCRdb, this immuneACCESS table contains in-frame sequences only and omits some clones. Under half of the omission traces to an unresolved V gene where checked; the cause of the rest is unknown. This sample gives roughly 68,000 clones in total; roughly 74% of them show up just once. Jointly, the top ten make up 4.5% to 5% of the sample. The label giving this sample's time point can be read as: week 35, safety follow-up. Each vaccine dose was 300 ug of a 20-mer mutant IDH1 peptide in Montanide, given subcutaneously with topical imiquimod. The specimen comprised PBMCs, sampled from a glioma patient whose treatment included an IDH1 peptide vaccine. These receptors came from a man aged 50-59 years with glioma.

The chain combines TRBV5-7 with TRBJ2-7; 9 bases match TRBD1. TRBV5-7 is an open reading frame, and its role is uncertain. The CDR3 covers 13 residues. J was trimmed by 6 bases and V by 4 bases; bases with no gene match: 5. The CDR3 here is CASSHTGGLEQYF. The CDR3 bases are TGTGCCAGCAGCCATACAGGGGGCCTCGAGCAGTACTTC.

This chain connects TRBV5-1 to TRBJ1-6, with 9 bases aligning to TRBD1. Unmatched junction bases numbered 6, after V lost 5 bases and J lost 9 bases. CDR1 SGHRS and CDR2 YFSETQ come from the germline V gene. The CDR3 extends over 14 amino acids. The CDR3: CASRSQGAPSPLHF. The CDR3 DNA reads as TGCGCCAGCAGGTCACAGGGGGCGCCTTCACCCCTCCACTTT.

The chain couples TRBV30 to TRBJ1-5; TRBD1 aligns across 11 bases. Trimming at V came to 1 base and at J to 0 bases, leaving 8 bases not matched to a gene. This CDR3 is 18 amino acids long. The germline gives CDR1 GTSNPN, CDR2 SVGIG (reference sequence). The DNA of the CDR3 is TGTGCCTGGAGTGCCGGACAGGGGGCAAGGGGTAGCAATCAGCCCCAGCATTTT. Translation: CAWSAGQGARGSNQPQHF.

The genes are TRBV5-6 and TRBJ1-1; TRBD1 might be the D (6 bases). Germline V gene sequence: CDR1 SGHDT, CDR2 YYEEEE. Trimming shortened V by 5 bases and J by 2 bases, and 13 bases separated the two germline ends. The CDR3 runs to 14 residues. CDR3 sequence: CASSLTGPNTEAFF. As DNA, the CDR3 is TGTGCCAGCAGTCTGACAGGACCCAACACTGAAGCTTTCTTT.

V usage is TRBV18 and J usage is TRBJ1-4; D not resolved. Per the germline V gene, CDR1 is KGHSH and CDR2 is LQKENI. The CDR3 is 14 residues long. The germline V and J ends were trimmed by 5 bases and 5 bases, with 12 bases remaining between them. CDR3 protein: CASSASRGNEKLFF. The DNA for the CDR3 is TGTGCCAGCTCAGCCAGCCGAGGCAATGAAAAACTGTTTTTT.

The J gene is TRBJ1-2, the V gene TRBV9; D is possibly TRBD1 (6 bases). Trimming stripped 6 bases from V and 8 bases from J, with 11 bases between. The CDR3 is 11 residues long. CDR1 and CDR2 from the germline V gene are SGDLS and YYNGEE. In DNA, the CDR3 is TGTGCCAGCACGAGGGGGGACGGCTACACCTTC. It encodes CASTRGDGYTF.

The chain combines TRBV5-4 with TRBJ1-1; D is ambiguous. The CDR3 totals 18 residues. In germline, CDR1 is SGHNT, CDR2 YYREEE (reference sequence). The germline V and J ends were trimmed by 0 bases and 3 bases, with 21 bases remaining between them. CDR3 protein: CASSLGLSSKGLDTEAFF. In nucleotides, the CDR3 is TGTGCCAGCAGCTTGGGTCTTTCAAGTAAGGGTTTGGACACTGAAGCTTTCTTT.

This chain links TRBV4-1 with TRBJ2-7; 8 bases align to TRBD1. Looked up from germline, CDR1 is MGHRA and CDR2 is YSYEKL. V lost 0 bases and J lost 0; bases outside the gene matches: 4. This CDR3 contains 16 residues. The CDR3 DNA reads TGCGCCAGCAGCCAAGATGGGACAGGAAGCTCCTACGAGCAGTACTTC. Its protein is CASSQDGTGSSYEQYF.

The chain combines TRBV19 with TRBJ1-1, with TRBD1 as a possible D gene (6 bases). V shed 3 bases and J shed 0 bases, with 11 bases lying between them. CDR1 LNHDA and CDR2 SQIVND come from the germline V gene (reference sequence). This CDR3 is built from 15 residues. The CDR3 bases are TGTGCCAGTAGTATGACAGGCCTAATGAACACTGAAGCTTTCTTT. Translating it yields CASSMTGLMNTEAFF.

The chain is built from TRBV27 and TRBJ1-2; tentative D call: TRBD1 (5 bases). CDR1 MNHEY and CDR2 SMNVEV come from the germline V gene (reference sequence). Trimming took 8 bases from V and 9 from J, leaving 19 bases between them. This CDR3 is 13 amino acids long. The CDR3 DNA reads TGTGCCAGCGGAGCTAGGGCAGGGTTGAGCTACACCTTC. Protein product: CASGARAGLSYTF.